Following are 3 T cell receptor beta chains from one sample sequenced in a study of blood T cell repertoires in COVID-19. Sequencing was performed with immunoSEQ multiplex PCR; in TCRdb, only in-frame clones are kept and a portion is missing. The table includes approximately 400,000 clones, roughly four fifths detected once. Source material: PBMCs or T cells enriched from blood (not recorded which). These receptors all come from a woman between 45 and 65 years old who had recovered from COVID-19.

The V call is TRBV19, the J call TRBJ1-1; maybe TRBD1 (6 bases). There are 17 residues in the CDR3. V lost 0 bases to trimming and J lost 6 bases, with 20 bases between them. The germline gives CDR1 LNHDA, CDR2 SQIVND (reference sequence). The CDR3 loop reads CASSIDRMAGEWAEAFF. Here the CDR3 DNA reads TGTGCCAGTAGTATAGATCGGATGGCAGGGGAATGGGCTGAAGCTTTCTTT.

The chain links TRBV12-3 or TRBV12-4 to TRBJ1-1; D unresolved. This CDR3 has 13 amino acids. Trimming cost V 2 bases and J 0 bases, with 4 bases left between them. Here the CDR3 reads CASSLIVNTEAFF. CDR3 in DNA: TGTGCCAGCAGTTTAATAGTGAACACTGAAGCTTTCTTT.

The sample holds one count of this clone. The chain has TRBV4-3 and TRBJ1-2; D not certain. Trimming took off 0 bases at V and 2 bases at J, with 13 bases between the two ends. CDR1 and CDR2 from the germline V gene are LGHNA and YSLEER. The length of the CDR3 is 16 residues. This CDR3 is CASSQDLSAGNYGYTF. CDR3 bases: TGCGCCAGCAGCCAAGATCTGTCTGCGGGGAACTATGGCTACACCTTC.